The 32 T cell receptor beta chains reported below all come from one sample, sequenced in a study of blood T cells in healthy people across ages. The use of a sample-barcoded 5' primer and a J-beta primer mix characterized a second PCR of about 6 to 12 cycles. A single record per CDR3 protein comes from TCRdb applying MiXCR to the 5' RACE reads. The table shows 1.5 million to 2 million distinct CDR3 sequences, with around 48% occurring only once. Source material: blood. Source of these receptors: a woman aged 40-49 years in good health.

The gene calls are TRBV18 and TRBJ1-5; D gene ambiguous. Looked up from germline, CDR1 is KGHSH and CDR2 is LQKENI. V gave up 4 bases and J gave up 3 bases, with 7 bases separating them. This CDR3 comprises 13 residues. The CDR3 is CASSRGNNQPQHF. The CDR3 DNA sequence: TGTGCCAGCTCACGAGGGAACAATCAGCCCCAGCATTTT.

CDR3 loop: CSARASGITDTQYF. The CDR3 nucleotides read TGCAGTGCTAGGGCTAGCGGTATCACAGATACGCAGTATTTT. The rearrangement uses TRBV20-1 and TRBJ2-3, with 7 bases lining up with TRBD2. There are 14 residues in the CDR3. With 3 bases clipped from V and 2 bases from J, the junction kept 5 bases outside the gene matches. Germline lookup yields CDR1 DFQATT and CDR2 SNEGSKA (reference sequence).

The rearrangement uses TRBV20-1 and TRBJ2-5; D gene unclear. CDR3 length: 11 amino acids. Germline CDR1 is DFQATT and CDR2 is SNEGSKA (reference sequence). V dropped 3 bases and J dropped 3 bases, with 5 bases sitting between them. The CDR3 region is CSASIKETQYF. The CDR3 region has the DNA TGCAGTGCTAGTATAAAAGAGACCCAGTACTTC.

V and J are TRBV24-1 and TRBJ2-3; either TRBD1 or TRBD2 may fit D (6 bases each). Germline assignment: CDR1 KGHDR and CDR2 SFDVKD. V lost 2 bases and J 0 bases, leaving 11 bases between the germline ends. CDR3 length: 16 residues. The CDR3 spells CATSDSGAPSTDTQYF. The CDR3 nucleotides are TGTGCCACCAGTGATTCGGGGGCCCCTAGCACAGATACGCAGTATTTT.

The V call is TRBV10-3, the J call TRBJ2-5, with 7 bases aligning to TRBD2. V shed 4 bases, J shed 11 bases, and the junction held 22 bases outside the gene matches. Germline CDR1 ENHRY, CDR2 SYGVKD. The CDR3 loop spans 17 amino acids. The CDR3 nucleotides read TGTGCCATCAGTGGCCCCGAGGGTAGCGGACTAGGGAATGAGCAGTACTTC. Protein sequence: CAISGPEGSGLGNEQYF.

There are a few counts of this clonotype. This chain links TRBV4-1 with TRBJ2-1; unclear D gene. V was clipped by 4 bases and J by 10 bases, with 20 bases between them. The CDR3 covers 15 residues. Germline V CDR1 and CDR2: MGHRA, YSYEKL. The CDR3 spells CASSRVQDLVGEQFF. The DNA for the CDR3 is TGCGCCAGCAGCCGAGTTCAGGACCTAGTAGGAGAGCAGTTCTTC.

This clonotype has just a few counts. The chain employs TRBV5-1 and TRBJ2-5, with 12 bases lining up with TRBD2. Germline V lookup: CDR1 SGHRS, CDR2 YFSETQ. J gave up 5 bases and V 0 bases, and 2 bases lay outside the gene matches. The CDR3 is made up of 15 amino acids. CDR3 in DNA: TGCGCCAGCAGCTTGGATGGGACTAGCGGGGAGACCCAGTACTTC. It yields the protein CASSLDGTSGETQYF.

The genes are TRBV14 and TRBJ1-4; 7 bases agree with TRBD1. The CDR3 sequence is 12 residues long. The germline gives CDR1 SGHDN, CDR2 FVKESK. The trim removed 2 bases at V and 13 bases at J, leaving 4 bases unmatched. The CDR3 here is CASSQTGVGLFF. In nucleotides, the CDR3 is TGTGCCAGCAGCCAAACAGGGGTAGGACTGTTTTTT.

In its sample, this clonotype was seen a few times. The V gene is TRBV12-3 or TRBV12-4, the J gene TRBJ2-4; perhaps TRBD2 as D (6 bases). Deletions cut 6 bases from V and 0 bases from J, with 15 bases between. The CDR3 runs to 16 residues. CDR3 coding DNA: TGTGCCAGCAGAAACGACGGGACTCTAGCCAAAAACATTCAGTACTTC. It specifies CASRNDGTLAKNIQYF.

Comment on this clonotype: This clone may be a read error of a much larger clone one base away. This chain joins TRBV25-1 and TRBJ2-6; D might be TRBD1 (6 bases). The CDR3 is made up of 15 amino acids. CDR1 MGHDK and CDR2 SYGVNS come from the germline V gene. CDR3 sequence: CASRDRYSGTNVLTF. As DNA, the CDR3 is TGTGCCAGCAGGGACAGATACTCTGGGACCAACGTCCTGACTTTC. Together with reference TRBV25-1 and TRBJ2-6, the CDR3 gives the full variable domain: EADIYQTPRYLVIGTGKKITLECSQTMGHDKMYWYQQDPGMELHLIHYSYGVNSTEKGDLSSESTVSRIRTEHFPLTLESARPSHTSQYLCASRDRYSGTNVLTFGAGSRLTVL.

The chain joins TRBV6-1 to TRBJ2-7, with 14 bases identical to TRBD2. Germline trimming cut 6 bases from V and 7 bases from J; bases unmatched to any gene: 17. This CDR3 has 18 residues. Looked up from germline, CDR1 is MNHNS and CDR2 is SASEGT. CDR3 nucleotide sequence: TGTGCCAGCAGCCGACCCCTCGGACTAGCGGGGGGTAGAGGTGAGCAGTACTTC. As protein: CASSRPLGLAGGRGEQYF.

CDR3 in DNA: TGTGCCAGTCGCCCCAGACGGAGCTCCTACGAGCAGTACTTC. Encoded protein: CASRPRRSSYEQYF. The rearrangement joins TRBV19 to TRBJ2-7; no clear D gene. The germline V gene has CDR1 LNHDA and CDR2 SQIVND (reference sequence). V lost 8 bases to trimming and J lost 0 bases, with 14 bases between them. CDR3 length equals 14 residues.

Only a few counts were recorded for this clonotype. The gene calls are TRBV5-1 and TRBJ2-7; 7 positions match TRBD1. CDR3 length equals 15 residues. The V gene end was trimmed by 2 bases and the J gene end by 6 bases; junction bases not matched to a gene: 11. In germline, CDR1 is SGHRS, CDR2 YFSETQ. CDR3 sequence: CASSFGTAGIREQYF. As DNA, the CDR3 is TGCGCCAGCAGCTTTGGGACAGCTGGGATTCGCGAGCAGTACTTC.

The count of this clonotype is one. The chain is built from TRBV28 and TRBJ2-7; 10 bases match TRBD2. The germline CDR1 and CDR2 sequences are MDHEN and SYDVKM. The junction had 4 bases not matched to a gene; V was cut back by 7 bases and J by 1 base. The CDR3 has 14 amino acids. For the CDR3, the DNA is TGTGCCAGCAACCTTAGCGGGAGGTCCTACGAGCAGTACTTC. Its protein is CASNLSGRSYEQYF.

V and J are TRBV6-5 and TRBJ1-4; D is uncertain. The germline V gene encodes CDR1 MNHEY and CDR2 SVGAGI. The CDR3 spans 12 residues. The V gene lost 6 bases and the J gene lost 8 bases, with 10 bases spanning the gap. The chain's CDR3 is CASRAAEEKLFF. For the CDR3, the DNA is TGTGCCAGCAGGGCCGCGGAGGAAAAACTGTTTTTT.

V is TRBV5-1 and J is TRBJ2-5; D not resolved. Trimming left V 1 base short and J 5 bases short, with 12 bases between. The CDR3 is 14 amino acids. CDR1 is SGHRS and CDR2 is YFSETQ in the germline V gene. CDR3 region: CASSLMVSTETQYF. CDR3 bases: TGCGCCAGCAGCTTGATGGTTAGCACGGAGACCCAGTACTTC.

This clonotype has at least ten counts. The chain couples TRBV6-2 or TRBV6-3 to TRBJ1-4; D is unresolved. CDR3 length: 15 amino acids. Germline CDR1 and CDR2: MNHEY and SVGEGT. With 5 bases removed from V and 8 bases from J, the gap between germline ends came to 18 bases. CDR3 nucleotides: TGTGCCAGCAGTGAGGTTGGGTGGGCCAAGGAAAAACTGTTTTTT. It codes for CASSEVGWAKEKLFF.

The V and J genes are TRBV4-2 and TRBJ2-5; TRBD2 might be the D (5 bases). Trimming removed 2 bases at V and 11 bases at J, with 18 bases between. CDR3 length: 14 residues. CDR1 and CDR2 from the germline V gene are LGHNA and YNFKEQ. The DNA of the CDR3 is TGTGCCAGCAGCCAAAGTGGCATCTCTGGGGAGCAGTACTTC. It translates to CASSQSGISGEQYF.

This chain connects TRBV7-6 to TRBJ2-5; TRBD2 agrees at 7 bases. CDR1 and CDR2 (germline): SGHVS, FNYEAQ. CDR3 length: 17 amino acids. V lost 2 bases and J lost 2; bases outside the gene matches: 11. CDR3 in amino acids: CASSLRLALRGQETQYF. The CDR3 bases are TGTGCCAGCAGCTTACGACTAGCCCTCCGAGGGCAAGAGACCCAGTACTTC. Full variable domain (outside the CDR3, taken from reference TRBV7-6 and TRBJ2-5): GAGVSQSPRYKVTKRGQDVALRCDPISGHVSLYWYRQALGQGPEFLTYFNYEAQQDKSGLPNDRFSAERPEGSISTLTIQRTEQRDSAMYRCASSLRLALRGQETQYFGPGTRLLVL.

This clonotype has only a few counts. The chain couples TRBV10-3 to TRBJ2-7; D possibly matches TRBD1 or TRBD2 (5 bases each). The germline gives CDR1 ENHRY, CDR2 SYGVKD. Trimming stripped 4 bases from V and 1 base from J, with 14 bases between. The CDR3 is 15 residues long. DNA for the CDR3: TGTGCCATCAGTGGTCCGGGACGGTCATCCTACGAGCAGTACTTC. This codes for CAISGPGRSSYEQYF.

There are a few counts of this clonotype. V gene TRBV10-3 combines with J gene TRBJ2-1; 13 nucleotides line up with TRBD2. The trim removed 6 bases at V and 8 bases at J, leaving 4 bases unmatched. This CDR3 has 14 residues. Per the germline V gene, CDR1 is ENHRY and CDR2 is SYGVKD. The CDR3 spells CAIRTSGGADEQFF. The CDR3, as DNA: TGTGCCATCAGAACTAGCGGGGGGGCGGATGAGCAGTTCTTC.

The genes are TRBV18 and TRBJ2-2, with D possibly TRBD2 on 6 matching bases. Between the trimmed V and J ends, which lost 3 bases and 5 bases, there was a span of 16 bases. CDR3 size: 16 residues. Germline V gives CDR1 KGHSH, CDR2 LQKENI. The CDR3 here is CASSPSGTHRTGELFF. Here the CDR3 DNA reads TGTGCCAGCTCACCCTCCGGGACTCACCGAACCGGGGAGCTGTTTTTT.

The rearrangement joins TRBV9 to TRBJ2-3, with a tentative D call TRBD2 (6 bases). The CDR3 runs to 17 residues. With 3 bases removed from V and 2 bases from J, the gap between germline ends came to 19 bases. The germline V gene has CDR1 SGDLS and CDR2 YYNGEE. CDR3 protein: CASSGPRGGGTTDTQYF. Written as DNA, the CDR3 is TGTGCCAGCAGCGGCCCCCGGGGCGGAGGGACCACAGATACGCAGTATTTT.

The CDR3 loop is CASSESRGETQYF. CDR3 DNA: TGTGCCAGCAGTGAGAGCCGGGGCGAGACCCAGTACTTC. The chain is built from TRBV2 and TRBJ2-5; D is tentatively TRBD1 or TRBD2 (5 bases each). The germline V and J ends were trimmed by 3 bases and 5 bases, with 10 bases remaining between them. The CDR3 is 13 amino acids. Per the germline V gene, CDR1 is SNHLY and CDR2 is FYNNEI. The whole variable domain, remainder taken from reference TRBV2 and TRBJ2-5, is EPEVTQTPSHQVTQMGQEVILRCVPISNHLYFYWYRQILGQKVEFLVSFYNNEISEKSEIFDDQFSVERPDGSNFTLKIRSTKLEDSAMYFCASSESRGETQYFGPGTRLLVL.

The chain has TRBV12-3 or TRBV12-4 and TRBJ2-3, with D possibly matching TRBD2 (5 bases). This CDR3 has 16 amino acids. Trimming took off 5 bases at V and 4 bases at J, with 19 bases between the two ends. The CDR3: CASSPVRSISADTQYF. Written as DNA, the CDR3 is TGTGCCAGCAGTCCCGTCAGGTCAATTAGCGCAGATACGCAGTATTTT.

The chain couples TRBV4-1 to TRBJ2-7, with a weak D call TRBD2 (5 bases). CDR1 is MGHRA and CDR2 is YSYEKL in the germline V gene. The CDR3 loop spans 15 amino acids. The V end lost 1 base, the J end lost 0 bases, and 10 bases lay between the germline ends. CDR3 protein: CASSQGPGSSYEQYF. The CDR3 DNA reads as TGCGCCAGCAGCCAAGGGCCGGGGAGCTCCTACGAGCAGTACTTC.

Many counts were recorded for this clonotype. This sequence joins TRBV7-2 and TRBJ2-5; D is ambiguous. In germline, CDR1 is SGHTA, CDR2 FQGNSA. The CDR3 extends over 13 amino acids. With 5 bases removed from V and 5 bases from J, the gap between germline ends came to 12 bases. Written as DNA, the CDR3 is TGTGCCAGCAGCCTGAATGTAGAGGAGACCCAGTACTTC. Translated: CASSLNVEETQYF.

The chain combines TRBV11-2 with TRBJ1-2, with TRBD1 matching over 11 bases. Trimming took 5 bases from V and 4 from J; bases not matched to a gene: 3. Germline CDR1 is SGHAT and CDR2 is FQNNGV. The CDR3 extends over 14 amino acids. The CDR3 DNA sequence: TGTGCCAGCAGCGGTGGACAGGGGGCCTATGGCTACACCTTC. Translated, it gives CASSGGQGAYGYTF.

The CDR3 nucleotides are TGTGCCAGCATGGGGGCAGCCTACGAGCAGTACTTC. Its protein is CASMGAAYEQYF. The chain recombines TRBV27 with TRBJ2-7, with a possible D match to TRBD1 (6 bases). Between the trimmed V and J ends, which lost 7 bases and 2 bases, there was a span of 9 bases. Germline V lookup: CDR1 MNHEY, CDR2 SMNVEV (reference sequence). The CDR3 covers 12 residues.

The V call is TRBV9, the J call TRBJ2-5; D may be TRBD2 (6 bases). The V end lost 4 bases, the J end lost 2 bases, and 15 bases lay between the germline ends. This CDR3 is 15 amino acids long. Germline lookup yields CDR1 SGDLS and CDR2 YYNGEE. CDR3 sequence: CASSPSLGGQETQYF. The CDR3 coding sequence is TGTGCCAGCAGCCCGAGCCTGGGGGGTCAAGAGACCCAGTACTTC.

This clonotype was observed a single time. The genes are TRBV5-1 and TRBJ1-6; maybe TRBD1 (6 bases). CDR3 size: 15 residues. The germline gives CDR1 SGHRS, CDR2 YFSETQ. Trimming cost V 0 bases and J 9 bases, with 13 bases left between them. The CDR3 nucleotides read TGCGCCAGCAGCTTGGAGGGATCCAGGGGTTCACCCCTCCACTTT. Translation: CASSLEGSRGSPLHF.

The genes are TRBV20-1 and TRBJ2-6, with D unclear. V was pared by 0 bases and J by 4 bases, with 22 bases between. Germline CDR1 DFQATT, CDR2 SNEGSKA (reference sequence). CDR3 length: 19 amino acids. The CDR3 spells CSARDGSVGKGPGANVLTF. The CDR3 DNA follows: TGCAGTGCTAGAGATGGAAGCGTGGGAAAAGGGCCAGGGGCCAACGTCCTGACTTTC.